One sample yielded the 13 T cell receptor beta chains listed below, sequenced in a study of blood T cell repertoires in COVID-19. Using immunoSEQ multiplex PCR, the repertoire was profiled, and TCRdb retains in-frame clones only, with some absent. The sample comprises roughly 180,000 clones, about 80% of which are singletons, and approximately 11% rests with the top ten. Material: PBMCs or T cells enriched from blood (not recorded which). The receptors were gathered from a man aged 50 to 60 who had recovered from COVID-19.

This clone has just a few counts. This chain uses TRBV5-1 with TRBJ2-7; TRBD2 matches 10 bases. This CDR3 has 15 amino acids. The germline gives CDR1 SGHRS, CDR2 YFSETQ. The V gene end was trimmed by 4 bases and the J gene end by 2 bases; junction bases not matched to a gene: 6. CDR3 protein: CASSTLAGGTYEQYF. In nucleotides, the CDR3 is TGCGCCAGCAGCACCTTAGCGGGAGGCACCTACGAGCAGTACTTC.

The CDR3 loop is CSAGPTDTYEQYF. The DNA for the CDR3 is TGCAGCGCGGGCCCTACGGACACCTACGAGCAGTACTTC. This chain uses TRBV29-1 with TRBJ2-7, with D perhaps matching TRBD1 (5 bases). Trimming left V 7 bases short and J 2 bases short, with 15 bases between. CDR1 and CDR2 (germline): SQVTM, ANQGSEA. The CDR3 runs to 13 residues.

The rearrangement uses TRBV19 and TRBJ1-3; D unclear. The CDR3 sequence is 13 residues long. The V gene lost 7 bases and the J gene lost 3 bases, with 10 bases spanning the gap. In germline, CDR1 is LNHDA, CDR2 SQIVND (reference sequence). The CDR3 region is CASIPGVGNTIYF. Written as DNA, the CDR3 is TGTGCCAGTATCCCGGGAGTTGGAAACACCATATATTTT.

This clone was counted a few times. The DNA of the CDR3 is TGTGCCAGCAGCTGGGACAGGCTGGCTAACTATGGCTACACCTTC. Its translation: CASSWDRLANYGYTF. The V and J genes are TRBV3-1 (or the pseudogene TRBV3-2) and TRBJ1-2; 8 positions agree with TRBD1. CDR3 length equals 15 residues. Germline CDR1 LGHDT, CDR2 YNNKEL (reference sequence). V dropped 5 bases and J dropped 0; count of bases not matched to a gene: 5.

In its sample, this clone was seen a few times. CDR3 nucleotides: TGCAGCGCCAGGGCCTTGGGAGGGCCCCAGCATTTT. It yields the protein CSARALGGPQHF. This chain joins TRBV29-1 and TRBJ1-5, with D possibly TRBD1 on 5 matching bases. This CDR3 has 12 residues. V dropped 7 bases and J dropped 9 bases, with 16 bases sitting between them. The germline V gene has CDR1 SQVTM and CDR2 ANQGSEA.

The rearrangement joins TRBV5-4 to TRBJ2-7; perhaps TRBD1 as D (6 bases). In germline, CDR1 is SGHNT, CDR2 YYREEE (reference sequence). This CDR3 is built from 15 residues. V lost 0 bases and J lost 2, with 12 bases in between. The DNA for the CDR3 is TGTGCCAGCAGCTTGGGTACAGGGAACACCTACGAGCAGTACTTC. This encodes CASSLGTGNTYEQYF.

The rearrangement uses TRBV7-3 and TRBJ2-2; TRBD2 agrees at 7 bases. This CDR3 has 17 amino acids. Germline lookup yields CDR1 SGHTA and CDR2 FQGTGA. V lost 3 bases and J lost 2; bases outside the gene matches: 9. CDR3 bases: TGTGCCAGCAGCTTCCGAGCCTCGGGGGGAAACACCGGGGAGCTGTTTTTT. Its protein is CASSFRASGGNTGELFF.

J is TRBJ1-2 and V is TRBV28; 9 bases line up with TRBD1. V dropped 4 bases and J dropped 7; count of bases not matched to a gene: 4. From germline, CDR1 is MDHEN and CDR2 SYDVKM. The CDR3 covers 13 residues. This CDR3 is CASSWDRESGYTF. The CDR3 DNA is TGTGCCAGCAGTTGGGACAGGGAGAGTGGCTACACCTTC.

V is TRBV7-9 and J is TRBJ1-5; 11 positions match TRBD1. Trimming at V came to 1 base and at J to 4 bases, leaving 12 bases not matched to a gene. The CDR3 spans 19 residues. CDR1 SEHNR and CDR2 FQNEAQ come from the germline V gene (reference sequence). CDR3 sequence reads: CASSLGYLFRDRGNQPQHF. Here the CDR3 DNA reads TGTGCCAGCAGCTTAGGATACTTGTTTAGGGACAGGGGGAATCAGCCCCAGCATTTT.

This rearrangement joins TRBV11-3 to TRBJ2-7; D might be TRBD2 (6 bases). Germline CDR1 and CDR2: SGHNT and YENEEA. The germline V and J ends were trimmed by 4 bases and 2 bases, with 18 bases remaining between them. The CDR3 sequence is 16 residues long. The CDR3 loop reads CASSSSVGGTPYEQYF. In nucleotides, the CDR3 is TGTGCCAGCAGCTCCTCCGTGGGCGGGACCCCCTACGAGCAGTACTTC.

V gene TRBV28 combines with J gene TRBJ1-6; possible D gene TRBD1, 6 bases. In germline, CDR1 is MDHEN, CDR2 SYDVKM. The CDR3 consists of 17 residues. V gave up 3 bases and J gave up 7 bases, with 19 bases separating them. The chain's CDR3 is CASSFPATGQSNSPLHF. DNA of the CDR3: TGTGCCAGCAGTTTCCCCGCAACCGGACAGTCAAATTCACCCCTCCACTTT. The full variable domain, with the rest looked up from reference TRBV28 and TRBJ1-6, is DVKVTQSSRYLVKRTGEKVFLECVQDMDHENMFWYRQDPGLGLRLIYFSYDVKMKEKGDIPEGYSVSREKKERFSLILESASTNQTSMYLCASSFPATGQSNSPLHFGNGTRLTVT.

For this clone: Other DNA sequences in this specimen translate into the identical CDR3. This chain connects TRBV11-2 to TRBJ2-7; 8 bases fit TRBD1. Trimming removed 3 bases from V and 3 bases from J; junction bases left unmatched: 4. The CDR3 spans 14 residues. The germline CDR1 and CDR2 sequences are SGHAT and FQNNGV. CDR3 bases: TGTGCCAGCAGCTTTCGACAGGGGAGCTACGAGCAGTACTTC. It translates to CASSFRQGSYEQYF.

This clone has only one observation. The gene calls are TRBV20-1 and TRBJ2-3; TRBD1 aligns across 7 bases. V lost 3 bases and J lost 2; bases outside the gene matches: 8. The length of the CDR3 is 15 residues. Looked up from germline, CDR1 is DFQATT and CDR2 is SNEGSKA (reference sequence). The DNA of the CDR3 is TGCAGTGCTAGTCCCTTGGACAGGCTCACAGATACGCAGTATTTT. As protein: CSASPLDRLTDTQYF.